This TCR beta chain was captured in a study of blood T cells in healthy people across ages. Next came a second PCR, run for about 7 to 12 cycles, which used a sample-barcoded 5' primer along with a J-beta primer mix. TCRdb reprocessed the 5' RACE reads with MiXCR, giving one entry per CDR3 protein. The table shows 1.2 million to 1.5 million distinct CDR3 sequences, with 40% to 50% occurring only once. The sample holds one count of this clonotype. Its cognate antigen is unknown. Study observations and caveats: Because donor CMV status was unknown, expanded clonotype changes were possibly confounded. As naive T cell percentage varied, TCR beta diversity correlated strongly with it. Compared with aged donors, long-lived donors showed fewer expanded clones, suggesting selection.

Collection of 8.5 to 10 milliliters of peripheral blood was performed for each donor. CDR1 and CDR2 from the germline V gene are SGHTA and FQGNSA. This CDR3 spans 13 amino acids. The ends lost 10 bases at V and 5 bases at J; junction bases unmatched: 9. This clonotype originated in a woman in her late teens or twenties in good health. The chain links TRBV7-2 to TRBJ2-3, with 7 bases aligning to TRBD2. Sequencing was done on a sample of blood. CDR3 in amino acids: CATRGGRVDTQYF. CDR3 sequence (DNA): TGTGCCACCCGGGGCGGGAGAGTAGATACGCAGTATTTT. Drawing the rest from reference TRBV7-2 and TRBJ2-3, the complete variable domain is GAGVSQSPSNKVTEKGKDVELRCDPISGHTALYWYRQSLGQGLEFLIYFQGNSAPDKSGLPSDRFSAERTGGSVSTLTIQRTQQEDSAVYLCATRGGRVDTQYFGPGTRLTVL.